Listed here are 7 T cell receptor beta chains from one sample, sequenced in a study of blood T cell repertoires in COVID-19. Sequenced by immunoSEQ multiplex PCR; TCRdb stores in-frame clones only, minus some. The sample has about 280,000 clones; approximately 88% are singletons. Sequenced input: peripheral blood. The receptor set was obtained from a woman in her thirties or forties who had recovered from COVID-19.

This clone was detected only once. The rearrangement links TRBV18 to TRBJ2-1, with D maybe TRBD2 (6 bases). The CDR3 consists of 18 residues. Looked up from germline, CDR1 is KGHSH and CDR2 is LQKENI. Trimming removed 3 bases at V and 2 bases at J, with 20 bases between. This CDR3 is CASSPTTPTGGTYNEQFF. The CDR3 DNA sequence: TGTGCCAGCTCACCTACTACACCGACTGGGGGGACCTACAATGAGCAGTTCTTC. Based on the CDR3 plus reference TRBV18 and TRBJ2-1, the full variable domain is NAGVMQNPRHLVRRRGQEARLRCSPMKGHSHVYWYRQLPEEGLKFMVYLQKENIIDESGMPKERFSAEFPKEGPSILRIQQVVRGDSAAYFCASSPTTPTGGTYNEQFFGPGTRLTVL.

This clone was counted only a few times. The J gene is TRBJ2-7, the V gene TRBV7-3; TRBD2 agrees at 11 bases. This CDR3 is 16 amino acids long. CDR1 and CDR2 (germline): SGHTA, FQGTGA. With V trimmed by 5 bases and J by 7 bases, 13 bases remained unmatched. The CDR3 region has the DNA TGTGCCAGCAGCCCCGGGGGGCTAGCGGGAGGAGGGGAGCAGTACTTC. It is translated as CASSPGGLAGGGEQYF.

This clone was seen a handful of times. The rearrangement uses TRBV14 and TRBJ2-1; the D gene is possibly TRBD2 (7 bases). The ends were cut back, 4 bases at V and 9 bases at J, with 22 bases in the middle. The CDR3 covers 16 residues. Looked up from germline, CDR1 is SGHDN and CDR2 is FVKESK. Here the CDR3 DNA reads TGTGCCAGCAGCCCGTTGAGGGGGGGAAGAGAAGGTGAGCAGTTCTTC. It is translated as CASSPLRGGREGEQFF. Full variable domain (outside the CDR3, taken from reference TRBV14 and TRBJ2-1): EAGVTQFPSHSVIEKGQTVTLRCDPISGHDNLYWYRRVMGKEIKFLLHFVKESKQDESGMPNNRFLAERTGGTYSTLKVQPAELEDSGVYFCASSPLRGGREGEQFFGPGTRLTVL.

The chain combines TRBV7-8 with TRBJ2-5, with 7 nucleotides matching TRBD1. Germline assignment: CDR1 SGHVS and CDR2 FQNEAQ. The CDR3 is made up of 14 amino acids. Trimming took 5 bases from V and 5 from J; bases not matched to a gene: 8. The CDR3 loop is CASSTRQGGETQYF. As DNA, the CDR3 is TGTGCCAGCAGCACAAGACAGGGTGGGGAGACCCAGTACTTC.

The count of this clone is one. The rearrangement joins TRBV30 to TRBJ2-7; TRBD1 aligns across 8 bases. Germline CDR1 GTSNPN, CDR2 SVGIG (reference sequence). CDR3 length: 13 residues. The V segment lost 8 bases and the J segment 3 bases; nucleotides outside the gene matches: 9. The CDR3 region is CAGTTGGSYEQYF. CDR3 DNA sequence: TGTGCCGGGACCACAGGGGGGAGCTACGAGCAGTACTTC.

This chain joins TRBV10-1 and TRBJ2-1; TRBD2 is a possible D gene (6 bases). Trimming shortened V by 5 bases and J by 6 bases, and 23 bases separated the two germline ends. The CDR3 loop spans 17 amino acids. CDR1 and CDR2 from the germline V gene are WNHNN and SYGVQD (reference sequence). The CDR3 loop reads CASSTSQPGLKINEQFF. Here the CDR3 DNA reads TGCGCCAGCAGTACCTCCCAACCGGGACTCAAAATCAATGAGCAGTTCTTC.

V usage is TRBV3-1 (or the pseudogene TRBV3-2) and J usage is TRBJ1-2, with 7 positions matching TRBD1. The CDR3 has 16 residues. The junction had 6 bases not matched to a gene; V was cut back by 1 base and J by 1 base. Looked up from germline, CDR1 is LGHDT and CDR2 is YNNKEL (reference sequence). The CDR3: CASSQGGTAINYGYTF. CDR3 nucleotide sequence: TGTGCCAGCAGCCAAGGTGGGACAGCTATTAACTATGGCTACACCTTC.